Detailed here is one T cell receptor (beta chain). This entry comes from a study of PD-L1 blockade in urothelial cancer. Time point denoted: pretreatment peripheral blood. Here immunoSEQ multiplex PCR was the method, and the copy in TCRdb shows in-frame clones only, minus some. Among about 72,000 clones, 75% to 90% were seen once, and the ten largest hold approximately 4.5%. The CDR3 sequence is 17 residues long. The germline V and J ends were trimmed by 5 bases and 4 bases, with 18 bases remaining between them. Germline V gene lookup returns CDR1 MDHEN and CDR2 SYDVKM. Sequences were derived from PBMCs, sampled around atezolizumab (anti-PD-L1) treatment. The chain recombines TRBV28 with TRBJ2-6; a weak D match, TRBD2 (5 bases). The origin of this receptor is a man aged 65 to 79 with urothelial cancer. The CDR3 here is CASSVRLPGIGANVLTF. CDR3 DNA sequence: TGTGCCAGCAGTGTACGCCTCCCGGGGATCGGGGCCAACGTCCTGACTTTC.